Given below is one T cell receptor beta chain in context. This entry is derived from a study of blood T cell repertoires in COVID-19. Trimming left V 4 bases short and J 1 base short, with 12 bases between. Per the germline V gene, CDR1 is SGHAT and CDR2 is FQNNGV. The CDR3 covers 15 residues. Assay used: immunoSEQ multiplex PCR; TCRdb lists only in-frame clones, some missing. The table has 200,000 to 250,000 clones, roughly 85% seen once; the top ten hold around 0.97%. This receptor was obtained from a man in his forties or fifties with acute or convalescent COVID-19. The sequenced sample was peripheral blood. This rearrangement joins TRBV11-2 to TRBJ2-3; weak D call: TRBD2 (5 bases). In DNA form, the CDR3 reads TGTGCCAGCAGCTCGTCGGGGTCAGGCACAGATACGCAGTATTTT. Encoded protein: CASSSSGSGTDTQYF.